Described below is a single TCR beta chain sequence and its context. This specimen comes from a study of control samples from healthy donors and cancer patients. Generated by immunoSEQ multiplex PCR, the TCRdb table keeps only in-frame clones and is missing some. The table records approximately 130,000 clones, around 87% of them present only once. Germline CDR1 reads SGHDT; CDR2 reads YYEEEE. The V gene end was trimmed by 3 bases and the J gene end by 5 bases; junction bases not matched to a gene: 8. The CDR3 is 16 residues long. Sequencing was done on a sample of blood. This TCR was sampled from a man aged 35 to 55 in good health. The chain employs TRBV5-6 and TRBJ2-2; 9 bases match TRBD1. Here the CDR3 reads CASSSTGTGKTGELFF. CDR3 nucleotides: TGTGCCAGCAGCTCCACTGGGACAGGGAAGACCGGGGAGCTGTTTTTT.